One sample yielded the 19 T cell receptor beta chains listed below, sequenced in a study of T cell responses to AZD1222 COVID-19 vaccine. Clones were sequenced by immunoSEQ multiplex PCR, and TCRdb holds only the in-frame ones, with some missing. In the table there are roughly 160,000 clones, around 88% of which are singletons. The input for sequencing was peripheral blood, taken 28 days after the second AZD1222 dose. These receptors were collected from an adult who received the AZD1222 COVID-19 vaccine.

The V gene is TRBV27, the J gene TRBJ2-3; D perhaps matches TRBD1 (6 bases). The CDR3 loop spans 17 amino acids. CDR1 and CDR2 from the germline V gene are MNHEY and SMNVEV (reference sequence). The germline V and J ends were trimmed by 5 bases and 2 bases, with 20 bases remaining between them. CDR3 DNA sequence: TGTGCCAGCAGTCACCTACCGGGACACCTCCTCACAGATACGCAGTATTTT. Its translation: CASSHLPGHLLTDTQYF.

The chain joins TRBV9 to TRBJ1-2, with 10 bases fitting TRBD1. V lost 0 bases to trimming and J lost 4 bases; unmatched junction nucleotides: 6. The CDR3 contains 16 residues. Germline assignment: CDR1 SGDLS and CDR2 YYNGEE. This CDR3 reads CASSVAPGQGSYGYTF. CDR3 bases: TGTGCCAGCAGCGTAGCCCCGGGACAGGGGAGCTATGGCTACACCTTC.

This clone was seen just once. The genes are TRBV18 and TRBJ2-3; 10 nucleotides line up with TRBD2. The V segment lost 0 bases and the J segment 7 bases; nucleotides outside the gene matches: 4. Germline CDR1 reads KGHSH; CDR2 reads LQKENI. The CDR3 has 15 residues. The CDR3 sequence: CASSPPGTSENTQYF. DNA for the CDR3: TGTGCCAGCTCACCACCGGGGACTAGCGAAAATACGCAGTATTTT.

This clone showed up just a few times. This chain joins TRBV9 and TRBJ2-3, with 7 bases identical to TRBD2. The germline CDR1 and CDR2 sequences are SGDLS and YYNGEE. This CDR3 is 16 amino acids long. J lost 0 bases, V lost 2 bases, and 6 bases had no gene match. CDR3 in amino acids: CASSVALAESTDTQYF. The CDR3 coding sequence is TGTGCCAGCAGCGTTGCCCTAGCGGAGAGCACAGATACGCAGTATTTT.

The rearrangement links TRBV4-2 to TRBJ1-5; D uncertain. Germline CDR1 and CDR2: LGHNA and YNFKEQ. V was cut by 4 bases and J by 6 bases, with 19 bases left in between. The CDR3 length is 16 residues. CDR3 nucleotide sequence: TGTGCCAGCAGCCTAGACCCCACAAGGGTTACTCAGCCCCAGCATTTT. Protein product: CASSLDPTRVTQPQHF.

This rearrangement joins TRBV6-5 to TRBJ2-3; either TRBD1 or TRBD2 may supply D (5 bases each). The CDR3 sequence is 15 residues long. Per germline, CDR1 MNHEY and CDR2 SVGAGI. Deletions cut 9 bases from V and 2 bases from J, with 18 bases between. CDR3 DNA sequence: TGTGCCAGTCTTGGGACCTTCGGACTCACAGATACGCAGTATTTT. It codes for CASLGTFGLTDTQYF.

This chain uses TRBV5-1 with TRBJ1-2, with a weak D call TRBD1 (5 bases). This CDR3 contains 14 residues. CDR1 is SGHRS, CDR2 YFSETQ, per germline. Deletions cut 2 bases from V and 0 bases from J, with 8 bases between. The CDR3 protein is CASSLGDPNYGYTF. CDR3 bases: TGCGCCAGCAGCTTAGGGGACCCTAACTATGGCTACACCTTC.

This clone was found a few times. J is TRBJ1-2 and V is TRBV5-1; tentatively, D is TRBD1 (6 bases). The germline V gene has CDR1 SGHRS and CDR2 YFSETQ. The CDR3 contains 15 residues. V was clipped by 7 bases and J by 0 bases, with 16 bases between them. CDR3 loop: CASRPGDTPNYGYTF. The CDR3 DNA reads TGCGCCAGCCGGCCGGGGGACACGCCTAACTATGGCTACACCTTC.

This sequence joins TRBV11-2 and TRBJ2-5; D is unclear. Trimming cost V 1 base and J 5 bases, with 5 bases left between them. Per the germline V gene, CDR1 is SGHAT and CDR2 is FQNNGV. This CDR3 region has 12 residues. The CDR3 protein is CASSLVGETQYF. In DNA, the CDR3 is TGTGCCAGCAGCTTAGTGGGGGAGACCCAGTACTTC.

The chain combines TRBV2 with TRBJ2-2, with a weak D call TRBD2 (6 bases). This CDR3 is 14 amino acids long. Germline V lookup: CDR1 SNHLY, CDR2 FYNNEI. Deletions cut 6 bases from V and 1 base from J, with 9 bases between. The CDR3 nucleotides read TGTGCCAGCAGCTACGGGGGGAACACCGGGGAGCTGTTTTTT. Its translation: CASSYGGNTGELFF.

The CDR3 loop is CASSLVGAGLRDEQFF. The DNA for the CDR3 is TGTGCCAGCAGCTTAGTTGGGGCGGGGCTCAGGGATGAGCAGTTCTTC. The V call is TRBV7-9, the J call TRBJ2-1; D might be TRBD2 (6 bases). V shed 1 base and J shed 8 bases, with 18 bases lying between them. The CDR3 contains 16 residues. Germline assignment: CDR1 SEHNR and CDR2 FQNEAQ (reference sequence). Variable domain in full (rest from reference TRBV7-9 and TRBJ2-1): DTGVSQNPRHKITKRGQNVTFRCDPISEHNRLYWYRQTLGQGPEFLTYFQNEAQLEKSRLLSDRFSAERPKGSFSTLEIQRTEQGDSAMYLCASSLVGAGLRDEQFFGPGTRLTVL.

Here the CDR3 DNA reads TGTGCCAGCAGTTTGGGCAGGGGAGGGGAGACCCAGTACTTC. It is translated as CASSLGRGGETQYF. The V call is TRBV6-5, the J call TRBJ2-5, with TRBD2 as a possible D gene (7 bases). CDR1 MNHEY and CDR2 SVGAGI come from the germline V gene. Trimming pared 4 bases from V and 5 bases from J, leaving 14 bases between. The CDR3 totals 14 residues.

This chain links TRBV29-1 with TRBJ1-2; D may be TRBD1 (6 bases). Trimming removed 7 bases from V and 8 bases from J, with 20 bases in between. The CDR3 has 13 residues. Germline CDR1 and CDR2: SQVTM and ANQGSEA. The CDR3 DNA follows: TGCAGCGCCGCCCTGGGGGGGCTATGGGGCTACACCTTC. The encoded protein is CSAALGGLWGYTF.

The CDR3 is CASSPQQGFDYGYTF. The CDR3 bases are TGTGCCAGCTCACCACAACAGGGGTTCGACTATGGCTACACCTTC. The V and J genes are TRBV18 and TRBJ1-2; 7 positions agree with TRBD1. This CDR3 is 15 amino acids long. Germline-derived CDR1 and CDR2 are KGHSH and LQKENI. V lost 1 base and J lost 3; bases outside the gene matches: 5.

V and J are TRBV5-1 and TRBJ2-7; possible D gene TRBD2, 6 bases. The V gene lost 7 bases and the J gene lost 0 bases, with 17 bases spanning the gap. Per the germline V gene, CDR1 is SGHRS and CDR2 is YFSETQ. There are 15 residues in the CDR3. The chain's CDR3 is CASGELALNSYEQYF. CDR3 in DNA: TGCGCCAGCGGGGAGCTAGCGCTAAACTCCTACGAGCAGTACTTC.

The chain links TRBV7-8 to TRBJ1-1; a weak D match, TRBD1 (5 bases). CDR1 is SGHVS and CDR2 is FQNEAQ in the germline V gene. The CDR3 runs 14 residues. V was trimmed by 5 bases and J by 5 bases, leaving 15 bases between them. CDR3 amino acids: CASSGKGRGTEAFF. In DNA form, the CDR3 reads TGTGCCAGCAGCGGGAAGGGAAGGGGTACTGAAGCTTTCTTT.

Only one count was recorded for this clone. The rearrangement uses TRBV18 and TRBJ2-2; 10 bases fit TRBD2. V lost 5 bases to trimming and J lost 3 bases; unmatched junction nucleotides: 3. This CDR3 has 15 amino acids. Germline lookup yields CDR1 KGHSH and CDR2 LQKENI. The DNA for the CDR3 is TGTGCCAGCTCAACCCTAGCGGGGGACACCGGGGAGCTGTTTTTT. Translated, it gives CASSTLAGDTGELFF.

This chain's CDR3 is CASTRMSSGNTIYF. CDR3 nucleotides: TGTGCCAGCACCAGGATGAGCTCTGGAAACACCATATATTTT. The rearrangement joins TRBV21-1 to TRBJ1-3; the table's D call, TRBD1, was not checked against the DNA. TRBV21-1 represents a pseudogene. CDR3 size: 14 residues.

The chain combines TRBV7-9 with TRBJ1-1, with unresolved D. This CDR3 spans 14 amino acids. Per germline, CDR1 SEHNR and CDR2 FQNEAQ (reference sequence). V lost 2 bases and J 11 bases, leaving 18 bases between the germline ends. The CDR3 spells CASSLSMLTGSAFF. For the CDR3, the DNA is TGTGCCAGCAGCTTATCGATGCTGACGGGGTCGGCTTTCTTT. The whole variable domain, filled in from reference TRBV7-9 and TRBJ1-1, reads DTGVSQNPRHKITKRGQNVTFRCDPISEHNRLYWYRQTLGQGPEFLTYFQNEAQLEKSRLLSDRFSAERPKGSFSTLEIQRTEQGDSAMYLCASSLSMLTGSAFFGQGTRLTVV.